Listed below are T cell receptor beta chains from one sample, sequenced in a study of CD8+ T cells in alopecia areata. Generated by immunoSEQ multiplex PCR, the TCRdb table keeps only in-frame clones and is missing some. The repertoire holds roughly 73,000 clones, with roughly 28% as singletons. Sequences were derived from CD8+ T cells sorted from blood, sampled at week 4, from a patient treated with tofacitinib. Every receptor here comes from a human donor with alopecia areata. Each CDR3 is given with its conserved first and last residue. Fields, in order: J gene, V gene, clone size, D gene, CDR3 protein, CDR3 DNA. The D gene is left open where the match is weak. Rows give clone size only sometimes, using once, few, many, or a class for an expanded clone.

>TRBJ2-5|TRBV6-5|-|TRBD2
CASSYSITGGETQYF
TGTGCCAGCAGTTACTCGATCACGGGGGGAGAGACCCAGTACTTC
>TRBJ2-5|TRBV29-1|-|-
CSVQGETQYF
TGCAGCGTTCAAGGGGAGACCCAGTACTTC
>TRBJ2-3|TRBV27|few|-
CASSFSDTRTQYF
TGTGCCAGCAGTTTCTCCGACACGCGTACGCAGTATTTT
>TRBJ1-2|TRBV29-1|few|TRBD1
CSVVAGGGYGYTF
TGCAGCGTTGTAGCAGGGGGCGGCTATGGCTACACCTTC
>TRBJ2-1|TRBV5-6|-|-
CASSQLGGSHNEQFF
TGTGCCAGCAGCCAACTCGGGGGATCCCACAATGAGCAGTTCTTC
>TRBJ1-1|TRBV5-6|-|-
CASSLSQTGAFF
TGTGCCAGCAGCTTGTCTCAGACTGGAGCTTTCTTT
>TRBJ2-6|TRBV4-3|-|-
CASSQGFSGANVLTF
TGCGCCAGCAGCCAAGGGTTCTCCGGGGCCAACGTCCTGACTTTC
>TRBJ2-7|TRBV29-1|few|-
CSVEEIGVYEQYF
TGCAGCGTTGAAGAGATCGGGGTTTACGAGCAGTACTTC
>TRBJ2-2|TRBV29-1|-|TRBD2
CSVDGTSGTWGAGELFF
TGCAGCGTTGACGGAACTAGCGGGACCTGGGGGGCCGGGGAGCTGTTTTTT
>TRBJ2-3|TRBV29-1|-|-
CSVLQGDTQYF
TGCAGCGTCCTACAGGGAGATACGCAGTATTTT
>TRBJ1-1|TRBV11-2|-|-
CASSLGRGGVNTEAFF
TGTGCCAGCAGCTTAGGGCGGGGAGGGGTGAACACTGAAGCTTTCTTT
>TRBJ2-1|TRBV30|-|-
CAWSRSSYNEQFF
TGTGCCTGGAGCAGGAGCTCCTACAATGAGCAGTTCTTC
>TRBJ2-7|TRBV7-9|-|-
CASSLGSSEQYF
TGTGCCAGCAGCTTAGGATCCTCCGAGCAGTACTTC
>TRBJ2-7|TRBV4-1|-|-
CASSLAATPEQYF
TGTGCCAGCAGCTTAGCGGCTACCCCCGAGCAGTACTTC
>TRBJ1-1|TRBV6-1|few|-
CASSEDGGSGTEAFF
TGTGCCAGCAGTGAAGATGGCGGATCAGGTACTGAAGCTTTCTTT
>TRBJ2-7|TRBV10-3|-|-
CAISESSYEQYF
TGTGCCATCAGTGAGTCCAGTTACGAGCAGTACTTC
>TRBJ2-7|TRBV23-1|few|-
CATQGRGVLYEQYF
TGCGCCACCCAAGGCAGGGGAGTCTTGTACGAGCAGTACTTC
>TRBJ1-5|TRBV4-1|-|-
CASSQEGDSNQPQHF
TGCGCCAGCAGCCAAGAAGGGGATAGCAATCAGCCCCAGCATTTT
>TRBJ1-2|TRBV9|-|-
CASSVGTDANYGYTF
TGTGCCAGCAGCGTAGGGACCGACGCAAACTATGGCTACACCTTC
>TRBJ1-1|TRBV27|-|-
CASSSNPGIDEAFF
TGTGCCAGCAGTTCAAACCCAGGGATCGATGAAGCTTTCTTT
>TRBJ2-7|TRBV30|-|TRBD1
CAWSMGQGTSYEQYF
TGTGCCTGGAGCATGGGACAGGGGACCTCCTACGAGCAGTACTTC
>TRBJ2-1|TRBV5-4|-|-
CASSYTREGNEQFF
TGTGCCAGCAGTTACACACGGGAAGGCAATGAGCAGTTCTTC
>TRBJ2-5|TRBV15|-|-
CATSRVRGYETQYF
TGTGCCACCAGCAGAGTGCGAGGATACGAGACCCAGTACTTC
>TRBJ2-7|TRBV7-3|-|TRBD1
CASSFGQDYEQYF
TGTGCCAGCAGCTTCGGACAGGACTACGAGCAGTACTTC
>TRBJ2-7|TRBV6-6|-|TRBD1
CASSYPGQGVYEQYF
TGTGCCAGCAGTTACCCGGGACAGGGGGTTTACGAGCAGTACTTC
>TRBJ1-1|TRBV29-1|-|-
CSVDAGIEAFF
TGCAGCGTTGACGCAGGAATTGAAGCTTTCTTT
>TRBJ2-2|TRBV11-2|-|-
CASSLGPITGELFF
TGTGCCAGCAGCTTAGGGCCAATCACCGGGGAGCTGTTTTTT
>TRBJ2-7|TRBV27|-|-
CASRQGRREQYF
TGTGCCAGCAGGCAGGGGCGTCGGGAGCAGTACTTC
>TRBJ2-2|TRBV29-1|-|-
CSVQPRITGELFF
TGCAGCGTACAGCCCCGCATCACCGGGGAGCTGTTTTTT
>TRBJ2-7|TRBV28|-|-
CASGYVGEQYF
TGTGCCAGCGGATACGTTGGGGAGCAGTACTTC
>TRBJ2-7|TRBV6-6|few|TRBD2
CASGGSYEQYF
TGTGCCAGCGGCGGGAGCTACGAGCAGTACTTC
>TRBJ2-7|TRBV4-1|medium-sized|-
CASSQGEGAYEQYF
TGCGCCAGCAGCCAAGGCGAGGGGGCCTACGAGCAGTACTTC
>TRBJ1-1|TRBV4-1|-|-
CASSQDRWGNTEAFF
TGCGCCAGCAGCCAAGATCGGTGGGGGAACACTGAAGCTTTCTTT
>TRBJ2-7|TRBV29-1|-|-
CSVLTDYSYEQYF
TGCAGCGTTCTGACTGACTACTCCTACGAGCAGTACTTC
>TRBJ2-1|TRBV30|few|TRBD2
CAWSVLGGREQFF
TGTGCCTGGAGTGTACTCGGCGGGAGGGAGCAGTTCTTC
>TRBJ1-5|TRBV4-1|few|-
CASSQVGAGQPQHF
TGCGCCAGCAGCCAAGTGGGGGCCGGTCAGCCCCAGCATTTT
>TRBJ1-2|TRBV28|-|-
CASSNDNYGYTF
TGTGCCAGCAGTAACGACAACTATGGCTACACCTTC
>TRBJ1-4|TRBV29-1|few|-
CSAETDEKLFF
TGCAGCGCCGAAACAGATGAAAAACTGTTTTTT
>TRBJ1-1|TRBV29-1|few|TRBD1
CSVPQGMNTEAFF
TGCAGCGTGCCACAGGGGATGAACACTGAAGCTTTCTTT
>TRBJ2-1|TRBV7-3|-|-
CASSQMASPYNEQFF
TGTGCCAGCAGCCAAATGGCTAGCCCCTACAATGAGCAGTTCTTC
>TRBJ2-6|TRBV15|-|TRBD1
CATSTTGEGSGANVLTF
TGTGCCACCAGCACAACAGGGGAAGGCTCTGGGGCCAACGTCCTGACTTTC
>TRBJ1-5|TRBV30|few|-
CAWSVGGAQPQHF
TGTGCCTGGAGTGTAGGAGGGGCTCAGCCCCAGCATTTT